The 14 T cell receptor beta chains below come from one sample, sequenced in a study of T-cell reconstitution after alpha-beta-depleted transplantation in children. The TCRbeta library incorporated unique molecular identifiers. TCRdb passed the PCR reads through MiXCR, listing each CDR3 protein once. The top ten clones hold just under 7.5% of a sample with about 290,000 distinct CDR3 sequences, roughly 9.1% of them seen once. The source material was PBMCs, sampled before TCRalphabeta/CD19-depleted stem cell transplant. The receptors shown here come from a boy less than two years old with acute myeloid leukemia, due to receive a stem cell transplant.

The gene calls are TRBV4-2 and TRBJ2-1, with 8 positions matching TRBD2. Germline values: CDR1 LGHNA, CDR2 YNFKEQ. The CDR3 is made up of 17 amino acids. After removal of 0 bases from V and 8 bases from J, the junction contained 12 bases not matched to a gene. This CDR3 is CASSQEGTGGPRDEQFF. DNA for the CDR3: TGTGCCAGCAGCCAAGAGGGGACGGGGGGGCCTCGGGATGAGCAGTTCTTC.

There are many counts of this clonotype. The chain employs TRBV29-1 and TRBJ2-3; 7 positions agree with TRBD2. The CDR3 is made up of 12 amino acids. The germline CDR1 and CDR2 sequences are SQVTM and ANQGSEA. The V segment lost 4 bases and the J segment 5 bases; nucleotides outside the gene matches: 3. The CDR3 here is CSVAVAGDTQYF. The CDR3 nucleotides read TGCAGCGTTGCGGTAGCGGGAGATACGCAGTATTTT.

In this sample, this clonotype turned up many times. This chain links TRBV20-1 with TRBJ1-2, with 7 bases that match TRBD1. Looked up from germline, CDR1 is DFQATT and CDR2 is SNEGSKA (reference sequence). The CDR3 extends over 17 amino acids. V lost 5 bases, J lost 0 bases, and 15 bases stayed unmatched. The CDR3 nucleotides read TGCAGTGCTCCGGACAGGAAAGGGAAGGAAGCTAACTATGGCTACACCTTC. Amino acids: CSAPDRKGKEANYGYTF.

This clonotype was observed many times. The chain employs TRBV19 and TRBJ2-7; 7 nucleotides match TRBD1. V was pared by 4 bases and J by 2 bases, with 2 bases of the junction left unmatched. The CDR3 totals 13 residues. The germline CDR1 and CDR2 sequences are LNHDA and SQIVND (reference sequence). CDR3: CASSTTGAYEQYF. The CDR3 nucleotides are TGTGCCAGTAGTACAACAGGGGCCTACGAGCAGTACTTC.

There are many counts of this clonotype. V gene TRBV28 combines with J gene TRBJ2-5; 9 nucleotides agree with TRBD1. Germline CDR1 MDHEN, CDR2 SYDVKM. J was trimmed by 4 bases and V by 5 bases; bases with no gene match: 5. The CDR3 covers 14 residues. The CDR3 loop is CASSLGQGPETQYF. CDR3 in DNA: TGTGCCAGCAGTCTGGGACAGGGCCCAGAGACCCAGTACTTC.

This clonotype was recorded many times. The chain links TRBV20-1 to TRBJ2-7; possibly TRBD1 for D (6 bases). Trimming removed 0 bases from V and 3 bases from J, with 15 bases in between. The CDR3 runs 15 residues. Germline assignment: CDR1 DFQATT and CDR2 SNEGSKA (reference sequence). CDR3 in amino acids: CSARDLEDRNYEQYF. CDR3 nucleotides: TGCAGTGCTAGAGATCTTGAGGACAGAAACTACGAGCAGTACTTC.

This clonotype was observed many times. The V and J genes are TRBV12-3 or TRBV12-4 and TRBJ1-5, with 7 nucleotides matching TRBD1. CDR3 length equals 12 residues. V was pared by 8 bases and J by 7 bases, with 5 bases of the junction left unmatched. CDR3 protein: CASGDRDQPQHF. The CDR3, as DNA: TGTGCCAGCGGCGACAGGGACCAGCCCCAGCATTTT.

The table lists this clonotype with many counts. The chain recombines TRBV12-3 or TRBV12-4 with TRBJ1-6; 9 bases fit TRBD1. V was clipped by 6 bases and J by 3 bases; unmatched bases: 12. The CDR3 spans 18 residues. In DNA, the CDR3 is TGTGCCAGCAGCCCGGGACAGGGCTACCTACTCTATAATTCACCCCTCCACTTT. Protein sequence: CASSPGQGYLLYNSPLHF.

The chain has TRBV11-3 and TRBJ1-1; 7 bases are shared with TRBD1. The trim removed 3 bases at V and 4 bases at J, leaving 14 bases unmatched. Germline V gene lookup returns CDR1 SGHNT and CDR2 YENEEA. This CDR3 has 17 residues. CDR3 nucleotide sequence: TGTGCCAGCAGCTTCACACTCCGGCGACAGGGCTCCACTGAAGCTTTCTTT. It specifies CASSFTLRRQGSTEAFF.

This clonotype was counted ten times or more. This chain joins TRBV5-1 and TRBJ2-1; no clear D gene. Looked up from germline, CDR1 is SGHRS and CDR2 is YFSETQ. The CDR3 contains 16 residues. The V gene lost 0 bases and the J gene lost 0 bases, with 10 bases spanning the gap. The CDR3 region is CASSLGQWSSYNEQFF. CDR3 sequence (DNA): TGCGCCAGCAGCTTGGGTCAGTGGAGCTCCTACAATGAGCAGTTCTTC.

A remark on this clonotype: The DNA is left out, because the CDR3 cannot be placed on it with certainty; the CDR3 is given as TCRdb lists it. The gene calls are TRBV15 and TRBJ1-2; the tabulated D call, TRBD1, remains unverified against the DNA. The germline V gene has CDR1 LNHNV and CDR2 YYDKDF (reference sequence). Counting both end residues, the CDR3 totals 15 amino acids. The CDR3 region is CATSRDSFGPGAPFF.

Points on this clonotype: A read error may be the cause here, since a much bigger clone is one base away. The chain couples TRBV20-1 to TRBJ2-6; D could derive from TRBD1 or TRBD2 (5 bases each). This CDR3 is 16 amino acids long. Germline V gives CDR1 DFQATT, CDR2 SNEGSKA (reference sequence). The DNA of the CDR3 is TGCAGTACTAGGCGTACAGCGGACTCTGGGGCCAACGTCCTGGCTTTC. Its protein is CSTRRTADSGANVLAF.

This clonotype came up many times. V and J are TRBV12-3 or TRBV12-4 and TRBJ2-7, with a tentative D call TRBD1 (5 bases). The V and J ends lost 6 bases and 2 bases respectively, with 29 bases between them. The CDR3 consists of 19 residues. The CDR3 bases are TGTGCCAGCAGGCCTACACGCGACAGATTATTCTCGGACGCCTACGAGCAGTACTTC. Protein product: CASRPTRDRLFSDAYEQYF.

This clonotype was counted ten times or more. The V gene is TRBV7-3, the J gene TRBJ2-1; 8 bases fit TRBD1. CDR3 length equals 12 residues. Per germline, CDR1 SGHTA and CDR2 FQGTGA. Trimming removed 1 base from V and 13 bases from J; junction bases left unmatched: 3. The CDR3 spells CASSLNRGSQFF. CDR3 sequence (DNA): TGTGCCAGCAGCTTAAACAGGGGGTCCCAGTTCTTC.